This T cell receptor (beta chain) came from a study of shared clonotypes between healthy human individuals. The CDR3 length is 12 residues. The ends were cut back, 4 bases at V and 10 bases at J, with 11 bases in the middle. Looked up from germline, CDR1 is MDHEN and CDR2 is SYDVKM. Clones were read by immunoSEQ multiplex PCR, and TCRdb kept only the in-frame ones, dropping some. The table lists roughly 700,000 clones, over 65% of them singletons. The J gene is TRBJ2-1, the V gene TRBV28; perhaps TRBD2 as D (5 bases). The origin of this receptor is a woman aged 25 to 39 in good health. Sequencing was done on a sample of memory CD4+ T cells sorted from blood. Noted subset: CD45RA-negative fraction. The CDR3 DNA reads as TGTGCCAGCAGTTCCGAGCGGAGGGAGCAGTTCTTC. Its protein is CASSSERREQFF.